Listed below are T cell receptor beta chains from one sample, sequenced in a study of blood T cell repertoires in COVID-19. Some clones are missing from TCRdb's copy, which holds only in-frame ones; the method was immunoSEQ multiplex PCR. The table includes around 200,000 clones, less than 85% detected once. Sample: PBMCs or T cells enriched from blood (not recorded which). The origin of the receptors is a man between 40 and 49 years old who had recovered from COVID-19. Each CDR3 is given with its conserved first and last residue. Fields, in order: D gene, V gene, J gene, clone size, CDR3 protein. The D gene is left open where the match is weak. Part of the rows lack a size; the others show once, few, many or a class for expanded clones.

>TRBD1|TRBV19|TRBJ1-1|NA
CASTEQGQGYTEAFF
>TRBD2|TRBV10-3|TRBJ2-1|NA
CAIRAASGRKQFF
>NA|TRBV5-1|TRBJ1-6|NA
CASSLGTVNSPLHF
>NA|TRBV5-5|TRBJ1-4|NA
CASSYSGTGNEKLFF
>NA|TRBV19|TRBJ1-4|NA
CASSRESLTNEKLFF
>NA|TRBV10-3|TRBJ1-4|NA
CAISEGQQEKLFF
>TRBD2|TRBV27|TRBJ2-7|NA
CASSLTSGSYEQYF
>TRBD2|TRBV9|TRBJ2-2|once
CASTDHPTSGYLNTGELFF
>TRBD2|TRBV9|TRBJ2-7|NA
CASSVYLREPLGEQYF
>TRBD2|TRBV18|TRBJ2-3|NA
CASSSELLAGDTQYF
>TRBD2|TRBV5-1|TRBJ2-1|NA
CASSLELAGNNEQFF
>TRBD2|TRBV5-6|TRBJ2-7|NA
CASSETSGAYEQYF
>TRBD2|TRBV7-2|TRBJ2-6|NA
CASSFLAGGRSGANVLTF
>NA|TRBV7-9|TRBJ1-2|NA
CASSASHAGFYGYTF
>NA|TRBV6-2/TRBV6-3|TRBJ2-5|NA
CASSYLAVEETQYF
>TRBD2|TRBV4-1|TRBJ2-7|NA
CASSRISSGRKWEWQYF
>TRBD2|TRBV30|TRBJ2-3|NA
CAWTSGSTDTQYF
>NA|TRBV28|TRBJ1-4|NA
CASTPEYTGGEKLFF
>NA|TRBV19|TRBJ2-7|NA
CASGIAGSTYEQYF
>TRBD2|TRBV28|TRBJ2-1|NA
CASSILAGSNNEQFF
>NA|TRBV7-8|TRBJ2-1|few
CASSLNYNEQFF
>TRBD2|TRBV20-1|TRBJ2-7|NA
CSARGTSDYEQYF
>NA|TRBV5-4|TRBJ2-7|few
CASSLRLIDEQYF
>NA|TRBV11-2|TRBJ1-1|NA
CASRFRGNEAFF
>TRBD1|TRBV23-1|TRBJ1-1|few
CASPPGQGHMNTEAFF
>TRBD1|TRBV3-1/TRBV3-2|TRBJ2-7|NA
CASSPGTGPYEQYF
>TRBD1|TRBV2|TRBJ1-3|NA
CASRAGRTGDPDTIYF
>NA|TRBV18|TRBJ2-5|NA
CASSSPTEETQYF
>TRBD2|TRBV7-9|TRBJ2-5|NA
CASSLTSGSQETQYF
>NA|TRBV4-1|TRBJ1-3|NA
CASSPPLAGRGSGNTIYF
>TRBD2|TRBV11-3|TRBJ2-1|NA
CASSPRGTSAYNEQFF
>TRBD1|TRBV2|TRBJ2-1|NA
CASSERQGAVNEQFF
>NA|TRBV3-1/TRBV3-2|TRBJ1-1|NA
CASSKIEGAEAFF
>NA|TRBV9|TRBJ1-3|NA
CASSATDRLLSSGNTIYF
>NA|TRBV19|TRBJ2-3|NA
CASSGSGDTQYF
>NA|TRBV27|TRBJ2-7|NA
CASSSLGTSSYEQYF
>NA|TRBV9|TRBJ2-3|NA
CASSGGDRTRDTQYF
>TRBD1|TRBV28|TRBJ2-7|NA
CASSTWDSSGVLYEQYF
>TRBD1|TRBV28|TRBJ2-2|NA
CASTQGQGVYGELFF
>TRBD1|TRBV7-2|TRBJ1-2|NA
CASSLEYRGSRYTF
>NA|TRBV3-1/TRBV3-2|TRBJ1-5|NA
CASSQSSEYSNQPQHF
>TRBD2|TRBV2|TRBJ2-7|NA
CASLRSSSGSGYEQYF
>NA|TRBV6-5|TRBJ2-5|NA
CASSYSSGEETQYF
>TRBD1|TRBV30|TRBJ2-7|NA
CAWSSGTGAYEQYF
>TRBD2|TRBV28|TRBJ2-4|NA
CASLGLAKNIQYF
>NA|TRBV18|TRBJ2-1|NA
CASSPLTGESNEQFF
>NA|TRBV18|TRBJ1-2|few
CASSPRDSGGYGYTF
>NA|TRBV5-4|TRBJ1-6|NA
CASSLEGAGAGSPLHF
>TRBD2|TRBV28|TRBJ2-3|NA
CASTGGYTDTQYF
>TRBD1|TRBV18|TRBJ2-4|NA
CASSPGQGGTIAKNIQYF